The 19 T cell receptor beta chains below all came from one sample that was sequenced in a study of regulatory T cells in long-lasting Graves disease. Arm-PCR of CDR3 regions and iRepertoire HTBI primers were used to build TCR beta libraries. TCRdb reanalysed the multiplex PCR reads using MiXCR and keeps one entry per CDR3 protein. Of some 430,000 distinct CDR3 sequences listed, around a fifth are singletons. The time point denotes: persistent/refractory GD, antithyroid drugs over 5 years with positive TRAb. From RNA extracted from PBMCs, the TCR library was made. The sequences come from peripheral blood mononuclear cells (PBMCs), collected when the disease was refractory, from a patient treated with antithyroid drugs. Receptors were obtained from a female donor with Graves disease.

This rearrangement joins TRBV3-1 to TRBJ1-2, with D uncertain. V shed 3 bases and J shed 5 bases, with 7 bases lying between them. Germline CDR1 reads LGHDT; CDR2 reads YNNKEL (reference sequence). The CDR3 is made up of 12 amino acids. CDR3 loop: CASSQGQYGYTF. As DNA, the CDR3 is TGTGCCAGCAGCCAGGGTCAATATGGCTACACCTTC.

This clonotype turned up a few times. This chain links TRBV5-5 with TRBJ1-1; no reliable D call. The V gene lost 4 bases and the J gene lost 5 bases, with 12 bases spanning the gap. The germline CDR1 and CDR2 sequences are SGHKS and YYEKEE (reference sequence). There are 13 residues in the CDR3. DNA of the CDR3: TGTGCCAGCAGCCGTCAAAGTGATACTGAAGCTTTCTTT. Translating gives CASSRQSDTEAFF.

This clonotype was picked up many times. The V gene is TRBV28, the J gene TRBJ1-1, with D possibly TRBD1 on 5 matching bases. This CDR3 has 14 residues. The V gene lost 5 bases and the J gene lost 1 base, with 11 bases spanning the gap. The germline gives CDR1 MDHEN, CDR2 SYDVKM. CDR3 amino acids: CASSQQAQNTEAFF. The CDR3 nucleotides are TGTGCCAGCAGTCAACAGGCCCAGAACACTGAAGCTTTCTTT.

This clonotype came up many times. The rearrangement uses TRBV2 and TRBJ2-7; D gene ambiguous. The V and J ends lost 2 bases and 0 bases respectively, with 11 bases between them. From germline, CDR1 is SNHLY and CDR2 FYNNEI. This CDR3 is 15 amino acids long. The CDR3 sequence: CASSEWAGDSYEQYF. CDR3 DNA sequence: TGTGCCAGCAGTGAATGGGCAGGCGACTCCTACGAGCAGTACTTC.

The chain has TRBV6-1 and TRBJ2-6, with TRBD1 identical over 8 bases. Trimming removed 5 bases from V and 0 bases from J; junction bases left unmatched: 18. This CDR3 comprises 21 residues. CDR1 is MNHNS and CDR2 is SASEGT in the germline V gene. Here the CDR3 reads CASSYLLTPGQAPSGANVLTF. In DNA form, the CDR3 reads TGTGCCAGCAGTTACCTATTAACTCCGGGACAGGCGCCCTCTGGGGCCAACGTCCTGACTTTC.

DNA for the CDR3: TGTGCCAGCAGAACAGGGTCAGAAAGCAATCAGCCCCAGCATTTT. It codes for CASRTGSESNQPQHF. The V and J genes are TRBV27 and TRBJ1-5; possible D gene TRBD1, 6 bases. The CDR3 spans 15 residues. Trimming pared 6 bases from V and 1 base from J, leaving 13 bases between. CDR1 is MNHEY, CDR2 SMNVEV, per germline (reference sequence).

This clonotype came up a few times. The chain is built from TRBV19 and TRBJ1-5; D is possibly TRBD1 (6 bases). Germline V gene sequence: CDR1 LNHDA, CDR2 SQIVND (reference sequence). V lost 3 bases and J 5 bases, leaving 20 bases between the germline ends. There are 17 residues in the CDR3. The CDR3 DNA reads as TGTGCCAGTAGTATTCGGCAGGGGACCACCAACTATCAGCCCCAGCATTTT. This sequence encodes CASSIRQGTTNYQPQHF.

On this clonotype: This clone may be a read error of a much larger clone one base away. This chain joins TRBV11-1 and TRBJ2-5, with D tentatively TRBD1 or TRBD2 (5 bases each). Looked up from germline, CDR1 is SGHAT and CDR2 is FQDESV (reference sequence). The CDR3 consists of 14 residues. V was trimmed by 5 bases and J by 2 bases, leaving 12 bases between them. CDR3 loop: CASSDTGPQETQYF. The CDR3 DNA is TGTGCCAGCAGCGACACGGGACCACAAGAGACCCAGTACTTC.

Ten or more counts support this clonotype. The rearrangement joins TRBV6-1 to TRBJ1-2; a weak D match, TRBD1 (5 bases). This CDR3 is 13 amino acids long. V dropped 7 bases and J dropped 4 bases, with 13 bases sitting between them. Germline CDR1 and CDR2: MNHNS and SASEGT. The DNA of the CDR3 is TGTGCCAGCATTCCGGACACATTCTATGGCTACACCTTC. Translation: CASIPDTFYGYTF.

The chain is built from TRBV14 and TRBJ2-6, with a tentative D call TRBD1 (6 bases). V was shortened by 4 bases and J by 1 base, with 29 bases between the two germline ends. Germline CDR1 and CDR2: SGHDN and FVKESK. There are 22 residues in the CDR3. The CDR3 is CASSRTRGRTVIAKSGANVLTF. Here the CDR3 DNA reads TGTGCCAGCAGCCGGACTCGGGGAAGGACAGTCATCGCCAAATCTGGGGCCAACGTCCTGACTTTC.

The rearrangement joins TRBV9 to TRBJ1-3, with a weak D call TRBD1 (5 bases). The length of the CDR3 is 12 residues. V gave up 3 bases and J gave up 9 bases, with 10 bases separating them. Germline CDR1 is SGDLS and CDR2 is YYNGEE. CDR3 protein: CASSASGGTIYF. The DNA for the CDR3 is TGTGCCAGCAGCGCGTCTGGGGGCACCATATATTTT. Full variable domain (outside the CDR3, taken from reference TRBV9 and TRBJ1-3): DSGVTQTPKHLITATGQRVTLRCSPRSGDLSVYWYQQSLDQGLQFLIQYYNGEERAKGNILERFSAQQFPDLHSELNLSSLELGDSALYFCASSASGGTIYFGEGSWLTVV.

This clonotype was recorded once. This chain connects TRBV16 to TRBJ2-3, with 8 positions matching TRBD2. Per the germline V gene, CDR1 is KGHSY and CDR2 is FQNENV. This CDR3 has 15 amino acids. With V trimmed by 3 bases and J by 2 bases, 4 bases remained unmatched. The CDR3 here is CASSHGGGFTDTQYF. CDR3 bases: TGTGCCAGCAGCCACGGCGGGGGGTTCACAGATACGCAGTATTTT.

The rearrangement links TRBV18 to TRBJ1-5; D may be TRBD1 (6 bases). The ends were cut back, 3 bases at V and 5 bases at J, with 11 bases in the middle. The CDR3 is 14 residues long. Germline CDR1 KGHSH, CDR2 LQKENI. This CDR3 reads CASSPTGSYQPQHF. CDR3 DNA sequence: TGTGCCAGCTCACCTACAGGGTCCTATCAGCCCCAGCATTTT.

CDR3: CATSRVPGQGIQPQHF. The CDR3 nucleotides read TGTGCCACCAGCAGGGTTCCGGGACAGGGTATCCAGCCCCAGCATTTT. V is TRBV15 and J is TRBJ1-5, with 9 bases aligning to TRBD1. The CDR3 totals 16 residues. The J segment lost 7 bases and the V segment lost 3 bases, leaving 10 bases of the junction unmatched. Germline values: CDR1 LNHNV, CDR2 YYDKDF (reference sequence).

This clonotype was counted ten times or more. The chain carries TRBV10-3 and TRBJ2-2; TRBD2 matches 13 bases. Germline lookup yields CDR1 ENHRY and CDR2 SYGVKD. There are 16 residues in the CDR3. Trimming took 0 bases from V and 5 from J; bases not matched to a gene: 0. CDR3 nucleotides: TGTGCCATCAGTGAGTCGGGACTAGCGGGAACCGGGGAGCTGTTTTTT. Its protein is CAISESGLAGTGELFF.

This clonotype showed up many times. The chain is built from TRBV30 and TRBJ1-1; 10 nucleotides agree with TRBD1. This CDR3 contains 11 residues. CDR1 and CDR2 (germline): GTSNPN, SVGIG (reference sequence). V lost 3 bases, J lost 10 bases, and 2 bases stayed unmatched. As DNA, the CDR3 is TGTGCCTGGAGACGGGACAGGGGAGCTTTCTTT. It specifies CAWRRDRGAFF.

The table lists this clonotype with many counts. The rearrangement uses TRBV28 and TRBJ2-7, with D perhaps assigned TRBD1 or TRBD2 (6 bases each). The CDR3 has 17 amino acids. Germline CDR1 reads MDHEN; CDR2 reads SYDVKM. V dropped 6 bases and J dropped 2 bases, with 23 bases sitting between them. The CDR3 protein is CASSRRGGTGQPYEQYF. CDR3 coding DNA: TGTGCCAGCAGCCGCCGGGGTGGGACTGGACAGCCCTACGAGCAGTACTTC.

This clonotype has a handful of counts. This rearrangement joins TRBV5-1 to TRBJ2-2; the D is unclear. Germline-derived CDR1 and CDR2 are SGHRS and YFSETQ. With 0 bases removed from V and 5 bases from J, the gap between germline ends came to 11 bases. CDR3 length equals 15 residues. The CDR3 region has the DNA TGCGCCAGCAGCTTGGCCGGCAGTGGGACCGGGGAGCTGTTTTTT. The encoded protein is CASSLAGSGTGELFF.

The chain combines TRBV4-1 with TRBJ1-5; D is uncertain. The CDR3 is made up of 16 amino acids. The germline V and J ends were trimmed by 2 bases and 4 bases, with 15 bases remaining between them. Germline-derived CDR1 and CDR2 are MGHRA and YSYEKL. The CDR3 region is CASSQRYRGLNQPQHF. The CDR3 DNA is TGCGCCAGCAGCCAAAGGTACAGAGGCTTAAATCAGCCCCAGCATTTT.